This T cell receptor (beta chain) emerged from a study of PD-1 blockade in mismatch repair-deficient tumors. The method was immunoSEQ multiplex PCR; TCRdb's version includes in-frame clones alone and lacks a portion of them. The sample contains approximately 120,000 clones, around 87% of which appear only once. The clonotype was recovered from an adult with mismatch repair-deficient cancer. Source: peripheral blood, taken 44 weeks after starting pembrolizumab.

CDR3 bases: TGTGCCAGCAGTTTGGCTAGCTCCTACGAGCAGTACTTC. Encoded protein: CASSLASSYEQYF. The chain employs TRBV6-1 and TRBJ2-7; no firm D call. CDR1 MNHNS and CDR2 SASEGT come from the germline V gene. The germline V and J ends were trimmed by 5 bases and 0 bases, with 8 bases remaining between them. The CDR3 has 13 residues.